The 20 T cell receptor beta chains below were found in one sample sequenced in a study of T cell responses to AZD1222 COVID-19 vaccine. Some clones are missing from TCRdb's copy, which holds only in-frame ones; the method was immunoSEQ multiplex PCR. The sample holds around 150,000 clones; almost 90% are singletons and the top ten take more than 5.5%. The source material was peripheral blood, sampled on day 0 of AZD1222 vaccination. The receptors shown here come from an adult in good health.

The chain uses TRBV4-3 and TRBJ2-3; possible D gene TRBD2, 6 bases. Germline CDR1 LGHNA, CDR2 YSLEER. The length of the CDR3 is 14 residues. Trimming shortened V by 0 bases and J by 3 bases, and 7 bases separated the two germline ends. In DNA, the CDR3 is TGCGCCAGCAGCCAAGATGGGGGGACAGATACGCAGTATTTT. Amino acids: CASSQDGGTDTQYF.

In its sample, this clone was seen once. The chain is built from TRBV13 and TRBJ2-3; the D is unclear. CDR3 length equals 15 residues. Germline-derived CDR1 and CDR2 are PRHDT and FYEKMQ (reference sequence). The ends were cut back, 5 bases at V and 2 bases at J, with 14 bases in the middle. The CDR3 coding sequence is TGTGCCAGCAGCGAACCGAGGCGACACACAGATACGCAGTATTTT. It codes for CASSEPRRHTDTQYF.

The chain uses TRBV29-1 and TRBJ1-5; 9 nucleotides line up with TRBD1. The germline CDR1 and CDR2 sequences are SQVTM and ANQGSEA. The CDR3 runs to 13 residues. V shed 7 bases and J 7 bases; nucleotides not matched to a gene: 8. The CDR3 reads CSALTGGGQPQHF. For the CDR3, the DNA is TGCAGCGCTCTGACAGGGGGTGGACAGCCCCAGCATTTT.

This clone came up a few times. This chain connects TRBV5-1 to TRBJ1-1, with no clear D. Per the germline V gene, CDR1 is SGHRS and CDR2 is YFSETQ. The CDR3 runs 14 residues. V was pared by 1 base and J by 0 bases, with 7 bases between. The CDR3: CASSLQVMNTEAFF. CDR3 coding DNA: TGCGCCAGCAGCTTGCAAGTTATGAACACTGAAGCTTTCTTT.

The chain combines TRBV6-5 with TRBJ1-5; D not certain. The CDR3 is 14 amino acids. Germline V gene lookup returns CDR1 MNHEY and CDR2 SVGAGI. The V gene lost 6 bases and the J gene lost 1 base, with 10 bases spanning the gap. CDR3 sequence reads: CASRNLPSNQPQHF. The CDR3, as DNA: TGTGCCAGCAGGAACCTTCCAAGCAATCAGCCCCAGCATTTT.

This clone was recorded many times. This chain connects TRBV6-5 to TRBJ2-2, with D perhaps matching TRBD1 or TRBD2 (5 bases each). The CDR3 has 15 residues. Trimming stripped 5 bases from V and 2 bases from J, with 12 bases between. From germline, CDR1 is MNHEY and CDR2 SVGAGI. CDR3 nucleotide sequence: TGTGCCAGCAGTCCCACCGGGACCAACACCGGGGAGCTGTTTTTT. This gives the protein CASSPTGTNTGELFF.

The chain joins TRBV5-6 to TRBJ1-1, with TRBD1 matching 9 bases. The J segment lost 1 base and the V segment lost 4 bases, leaving 5 bases of the junction unmatched. The CDR3 consists of 15 residues. Germline lookup yields CDR1 SGHDT and CDR2 YYEEEE. This CDR3 reads CASSGGDRENTEAFF. CDR3 bases: TGTGCCAGCAGCGGAGGGGACAGGGAGAACACTGAAGCTTTCTTT. Full variable domain (rest looked up from reference TRBV5-6 and TRBJ1-1): DAGVTQSPTHLIKTRGQQVTLRCSPKSGHDTVSWYQQALGQGPQFIFQYYEEEERQRGNFPDRFSGHQFPNYSSELNVNALLLGDSALYLCASSGGDRENTEAFFGQGTRLTVV.

This chain joins TRBV7-8 and TRBJ2-5; D may correspond to TRBD1 or TRBD2 (6 bases each). The germline gives CDR1 SGHVS, CDR2 FQNEAQ. The CDR3 has 15 amino acids. Deletions cut 6 bases from V and 2 bases from J, with 16 bases between. The CDR3, as DNA: TGTGCCAGCAGTGGGCTCGGGGGCCTTCAAGAGACCCAGTACTTC. Residues: CASSGLGGLQETQYF.

The chain uses TRBV5-1 and TRBJ2-7; 9 nucleotides line up with TRBD1. This CDR3 has 15 amino acids. V lost 3 bases and J lost 0; bases outside the gene matches: 4. Germline V gene lookup returns CDR1 SGHRS and CDR2 YFSETQ. The CDR3 loop reads CASSSGQGSSYEQYF. As DNA, the CDR3 is TGCGCCAGCAGCTCCGGACAGGGGAGCTCCTACGAGCAGTACTTC.

The chain has TRBV2 and TRBJ2-5, with 14 bases fitting TRBD2. The V and J ends lost 8 bases and 5 bases, in that order; junction bases with no gene match: 4. From germline, CDR1 is SNHLY and CDR2 FYNNEI. The CDR3 totals 14 residues. In DNA, the CDR3 is TGTGCCAGCTCGACTAGCGGGGGGGCCGAGACCCAGTACTTC. Translation gives CASSTSGGAETQYF. Full variable domain (missing parts from reference TRBV2 and TRBJ2-5): EPEVTQTPSHQVTQMGQEVILRCVPISNHLYFYWYRQILGQKVEFLVSFYNNEISEKSEIFDDQFSVERPDGSNFTLKIRSTKLEDSAMYFCASSTSGGAETQYFGPGTRLLVL.

The chain employs TRBV5-4 and TRBJ2-5; 16 bases map to TRBD2. J was trimmed by 3 bases and V by 3 bases; bases with no gene match: 5. The CDR3 sequence is 17 residues long. Germline V gives CDR1 SGHNT, CDR2 YYREEE (reference sequence). The CDR3 loop is CASSSGTSGRAEETQYF. The CDR3 DNA reads as TGTGCCAGCAGCTCCGGGACTAGCGGGAGGGCGGAAGAGACCCAGTACTTC.

This chain connects TRBV5-1 to TRBJ2-1; 9 nucleotides align to TRBD2. V was pared by 4 bases and J by 6 bases, with 5 bases of the junction left unmatched. CDR3 size: 14 residues. Looked up from germline, CDR1 is SGHRS and CDR2 is YFSETQ. Here the CDR3 DNA reads TGCGCCAGCAGCCCTAGCGGGAAGGCCAATGAGCAGTTCTTC. Translating gives CASSPSGKANEQFF.

The chain carries TRBV30 and TRBJ2-7; 7 bases match TRBD1. Germline V gene sequence: CDR1 GTSNPN, CDR2 SVGIG (reference sequence). The CDR3 length is 14 residues. V was clipped by 3 bases and J by 2 bases; unmatched bases: 7. The DNA of the CDR3 is TGTGCCTGGAGAGTCGACAGGGCCGCCTACGAGCAGTACTTC. It codes for CAWRVDRAAYEQYF.

This rearrangement joins TRBV29-1 to TRBJ1-1, with TRBD1 as a possible D gene (5 bases). The germline V gene encodes CDR1 SQVTM and CDR2 ANQGSEA. Trimming removed 5 bases from V and 2 bases from J, with 9 bases in between. This CDR3 is 12 amino acids long. The CDR3 here is CSVRGLNTEAFF. DNA of the CDR3: TGCAGCGTTCGGGGACTTAACACTGAAGCTTTCTTT.

The chain is built from TRBV5-4 and TRBJ1-1, with 7 bases identical to TRBD1. Germline values: CDR1 SGHNT, CDR2 YYREEE (reference sequence). The CDR3 length is 16 residues. The trim removed 0 bases at V and 0 bases at J, leaving 5 bases unmatched. The CDR3 bases are TGTGCCAGCAGCTTGGGCGGGGACAGCATGAACACTGAAGCTTTCTTT. Residues: CASSLGGDSMNTEAFF.

The chain employs TRBV24-1 and TRBJ2-2; a weak D match, TRBD2 (5 bases). The V gene's germline CDR1 is KGHDR and CDR2 SFDVKD. Between the trimmed V and J ends, which lost 0 bases and 4 bases, there was a span of 14 bases. There are 17 residues in the CDR3. The CDR3 DNA reads TGTGCCACCAGTGATTTGACTAGGGCGTCGAGCACCGGGGAGCTGTTTTTT. Protein sequence: CATSDLTRASSTGELFF.

The rearrangement uses TRBV9 and TRBJ2-6; maybe TRBD2 (5 bases). Deletions cut 4 bases from V and 1 base from J, with 15 bases between. The CDR3 consists of 17 residues. CDR1 is SGDLS, CDR2 YYNGEE, per germline. The DNA of the CDR3 is TGTGCCAGCAGCCCTGGTGAGGGTCGGTCTGGGGCCAACGTCCTGACTTTC. Protein sequence: CASSPGEGRSGANVLTF.

The V call is TRBV28, the J call TRBJ2-5; TRBD1 aligns across 9 bases. Trimming at V came to 2 bases and at J to 5 bases, leaving 12 bases not matched to a gene. In germline, CDR1 is MDHEN, CDR2 SYDVKM. The length of the CDR3 is 17 residues. The CDR3 bases are TGTGCCAGCAGTTTACATTCCCGGGACAGGGAATTGGAGACCCAGTACTTC. Amino acid sequence: CASSLHSRDRELETQYF. Full variable domain (remainder filled in from reference TRBV28 and TRBJ2-5): DVKVTQSSRYLVKRTGEKVFLECVQDMDHENMFWYRQDPGLGLRLIYFSYDVKMKEKGDIPEGYSVSREKKERFSLILESASTNQTSMYLCASSLHSRDRELETQYFGPGTRLLVL.

The chain links TRBV7-2 to TRBJ1-2; TRBD1 aligns across 8 bases. The CDR3 runs 14 residues. Germline V gives CDR1 SGHTA, CDR2 FQGNSA. Losses at the gene ends were 5 bases for V and 4 bases for J; bases not matched to a gene: 6. CDR3 coding DNA: TGTGCCAGCAGCCCTTGGACAGGGACCTATGGCTACACCTTC. It specifies CASSPWTGTYGYTF.

This clone showed up just a few times. The genes are TRBV7-9 and TRBJ2-7; tentatively, D is TRBD1 (6 bases). The length of the CDR3 is 15 residues. The germline gives CDR1 SEHNR, CDR2 FQNEAQ (reference sequence). Trimming removed 5 bases from V and 1 base from J, with 15 bases in between. The CDR3 DNA sequence: TGTGCCAGCAGCCCTCAAGACAGGATTTCCTACGAGCAGTACTTC. It encodes CASSPQDRISYEQYF.